These 14 T cell receptor beta chains came from one sample sequenced in a study of PD-L1 blockade in urothelial cancer. Here immunoSEQ multiplex PCR was the method, and the copy in TCRdb shows in-frame clones only, minus some. The data show roughly 52,000 clones, 79% seen once. As to time point: pretreatment peripheral blood. The sequencing used PBMCs, collected around atezolizumab (anti-PD-L1) treatment. These receptors were obtained from an older man with urothelial cancer.

The chain carries TRBV14 and TRBJ2-6; the D is unclear. Germline V gene data show CDR1 as SGHDN and CDR2 as FVKESK. CDR3 length: 14 residues. The germline V and J ends were trimmed by 6 bases and 0 bases, with 6 bases remaining between them. CDR3 sequence reads: CASRRSSGANVLTF. The CDR3 nucleotides are TGTGCCAGCAGACGGAGCTCTGGGGCCAACGTCCTGACTTTC.

This clone was observed many times. V gene TRBV2 combines with J gene TRBJ2-1, with TRBD2 identical over 7 bases. Per germline, CDR1 SNHLY and CDR2 FYNNEI. This CDR3 is built from 13 residues. V was pared by 6 bases and J by 3 bases, with 2 bases of the junction left unmatched. The CDR3 is CASSRTSYNEQFF. In DNA form, the CDR3 reads TGTGCCAGCAGCCGGACTAGCTACAATGAGCAGTTCTTC. Full variable domain (rest looked up from reference TRBV2 and TRBJ2-1): EPEVTQTPSHQVTQMGQEVILRCVPISNHLYFYWYRQILGQKVEFLVSFYNNEISEKSEIFDDQFSVERPDGSNFTLKIRSTKLEDSAMYFCASSRTSYNEQFFGPGTRLTVL.

The V and J genes are TRBV7-9 and TRBJ1-2, with D possibly matching TRBD1 (6 bases). Germline-derived CDR1 and CDR2 are SEHNR and FQNEAQ (reference sequence). Trimming took 5 bases from V and 3 from J, leaving 10 bases between them. This CDR3 is 13 amino acids long. The CDR3 DNA is TGTGCCAGCAGCGGGACAATTTACTATGGCTACACCTTC. It codes for CASSGTIYYGYTF.

The DNA of the CDR3 is TGTGCCAGCATTCGGACAGGGGGCACCGGGGAGCTGTTTTTT. It translates to CASIRTGGTGELFF. The chain combines TRBV2 with TRBJ2-2; 10 positions match TRBD1. The CDR3 is 14 residues long. The ends lost 7 bases at V and 4 bases at J; junction bases unmatched: 3. Germline values: CDR1 SNHLY, CDR2 FYNNEI. Complete variable domain (other parts from reference TRBV2 and TRBJ2-2): EPEVTQTPSHQVTQMGQEVILRCVPISNHLYFYWYRQILGQKVEFLVSFYNNEISEKSEIFDDQFSVERPDGSNFTLKIRSTKLEDSAMYFCASIRTGGTGELFFGEGSRLTVL.

This chain joins TRBV28 and TRBJ2-1; TRBD1 agrees at 8 bases. The V and J ends lost 2 bases and 9 bases, in that order; junction bases with no gene match: 0. CDR3 length equals 12 residues. CDR1 and CDR2 from the germline V gene are MDHEN and SYDVKM. The DNA of the CDR3 is TGTGCCAGCAGTTTAGACAGGGGTGAGCAGTTCTTC. Amino acid sequence: CASSLDRGEQFF. Together with reference TRBV28 and TRBJ2-1, the CDR3 gives the full variable domain: DVKVTQSSRYLVKRTGEKVFLECVQDMDHENMFWYRQDPGLGLRLIYFSYDVKMKEKGDIPEGYSVSREKKERFSLILESASTNQTSMYLCASSLDRGEQFFGPGTRLTVL.

V usage is TRBV9 and J usage is TRBJ1-1; 9 nucleotides match TRBD1. Germline V gene sequence: CDR1 SGDLS, CDR2 YYNGEE. The CDR3 extends over 15 amino acids. V was clipped by 4 bases and J by 9 bases; unmatched bases: 13. CDR3 sequence reads: CASSLLQGAAAKAFF. CDR3 nucleotide sequence: TGTGCCAGCAGCCTACTACAGGGGGCCGCCGCAAAAGCTTTCTTT. Filled out from reference TRBV9 and TRBJ1-1, the complete variable domain reads DSGVTQTPKHLITATGQRVTLRCSPRSGDLSVYWYQQSLDQGLQFLIQYYNGEERAKGNILERFSAQQFPDLHSELNLSSLELGDSALYFCASSLLQGAAAKAFFGQGTRLTVV.

This clone was counted between two and nine times. The chain carries TRBV29-1 and TRBJ1-1; 10 bases match TRBD1. Trimming cost V 4 bases and J 4 bases; bases outside gene matches: 6. CDR3 size: 14 residues. Germline V gene data show CDR1 as SQVTM and CDR2 as ANQGSEA. This CDR3 reads CSVATGTGATEAFF. CDR3 in DNA: TGCAGCGTTGCTACCGGGACAGGGGCCACTGAAGCTTTCTTT.

This clone was counted once. The CDR3 here is CASTSWGGQTVETQYF. DNA for the CDR3: TGTGCCAGCACCTCTTGGGGAGGGCAAACCGTAGAGACCCAGTACTTC. The rearrangement uses TRBV5-8 and TRBJ2-5; 7 bases align to TRBD2. CDR3 length: 16 residues. The V gene's germline CDR1 is SGHTS and CDR2 YDEGEE. The V gene end was trimmed by 6 bases and the J gene end by 4 bases; junction bases not matched to a gene: 15.

The gene calls are TRBV7-3 and TRBJ2-7, with a weak D call TRBD1 (6 bases). V was pared by 4 bases and J by 3 bases, with 10 bases between. CDR3 length: 13 amino acids. CDR1 and CDR2 from the germline V gene are SGHTA and FQGTGA. CDR3 DNA: TGTGCCAGCAGCTACTCGGACAGCTACGAGCAGTACTTC. Its translation is CASSYSDSYEQYF.

V usage is TRBV14 and J usage is TRBJ1-1, with a tentative D call TRBD1 (5 bases). The CDR3 runs 15 residues. The germline gives CDR1 SGHDN, CDR2 FVKESK. V was trimmed by 0 bases and J by 1 base, leaving 9 bases between them. DNA for the CDR3: TGTGCCAGCAGCCAAGACGGCCAGGGGAACACTGAAGCTTTCTTT. It encodes CASSQDGQGNTEAFF.

The genes are TRBV30 and TRBJ2-1; tentative D call: TRBD2 (6 bases). Trimming pared 2 bases from V and 4 bases from J, leaving 18 bases between. Germline lookup yields CDR1 GTSNPN and CDR2 SVGIG (reference sequence). The CDR3 totals 16 residues. CDR3 bases: TGTGCCTGGAGTCGGGAAAATAGCGGAGCTTACAATGAGCAGTTCTTC. This codes for CAWSRENSGAYNEQFF.

This clone was seen once. The rearrangement links TRBV5-1 to TRBJ2-1; a possible D gene is TRBD1 (5 bases). This CDR3 spans 15 amino acids. In germline, CDR1 is SGHRS, CDR2 YFSETQ. Trimming shortened V by 1 base and J by 4 bases, and 12 bases separated the two germline ends. The CDR3 spells CASSLTVRGYNEQFF. CDR3 DNA: TGCGCCAGCAGCTTGACGGTAAGGGGTTACAATGAGCAGTTCTTC.

With regard to this clone: At the DNA level, this CDR3 is encoded by other sequences in the same sample as well. The chain recombines TRBV4-1 with TRBJ1-3; no firm D call. V was clipped by 0 bases and J by 0 bases, with 6 bases between them. Germline V gene lookup returns CDR1 MGHRA and CDR2 YSYEKL. The CDR3 totals 15 residues. CDR3 DNA: TGCGCCAGCAGCCAAGACAGGTCCTCTGGAAACACCATATATTTT. This encodes CASSQDRSSGNTIYF.

This sequence joins TRBV6-5 and TRBJ2-1; 11 positions match TRBD2. The CDR3 is made up of 14 amino acids. V trimming: 10 bases; J trimming: 6 bases; junction bases outside the gene matches: 8. From germline, CDR1 is MNHEY and CDR2 SVGAGI. The CDR3 DNA reads as TGTGCCACCTCGGGGACTAGCGGATCCAATGAGCAGTTCTTC. Encoded protein: CATSGTSGSNEQFF.